This T cell receptor beta chain derives from a study of blood T cell dynamics during melanoma immunotherapy. Study results and caveats: Disease-control patients' PBMC repertoires became either more clonal or more diverse at W3.

Germline lookup yields CDR1 ENHRY and CDR2 SYGVKD. The CDR3 consists of 13 residues. V lost 11 bases, J lost 1 base, and 8 bases stayed unmatched. Libraries were prepared by immunoSEQ multiplex PCR; TCRdb keeps only in-frame clonotypes and omits some of them. The table records around 14,000 clones, under 90% of them present only once. Time point indicated: pre-treatment baseline. Blood was drawn before treatment and at week 3 after checkpoint blockade. Disease control meant complete response, partial response or stable disease at 12 weeks. Only one count was recorded for this clone. Its matching antigen is unknown.

The chain recombines TRBV10-3 with TRBJ2-7, with 7 bases matching TRBD2. The input for sequencing was blood, taken from a patient treated with checkpoint blockade. The sequence derives from a human donor with melanoma. The DNA for the CDR3 is TGTGCCTCCGGGAGCGGGGCGTCCTACGAGCAGTACTTC. Protein: CASGSGASYEQYF.